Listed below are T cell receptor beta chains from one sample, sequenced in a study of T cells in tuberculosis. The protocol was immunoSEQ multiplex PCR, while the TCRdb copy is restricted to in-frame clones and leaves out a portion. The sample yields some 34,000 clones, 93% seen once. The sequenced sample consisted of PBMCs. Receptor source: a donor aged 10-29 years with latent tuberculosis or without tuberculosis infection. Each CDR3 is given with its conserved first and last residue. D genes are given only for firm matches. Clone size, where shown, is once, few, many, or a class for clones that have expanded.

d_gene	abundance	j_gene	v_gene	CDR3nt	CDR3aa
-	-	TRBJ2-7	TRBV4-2	TGTGCCAGCGCTTACGGGGAACTAACCTCCTACGAGCAGTACTTC	CASAYGELTSYEQYF
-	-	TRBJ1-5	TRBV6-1	TGTGCCAGCAGTGAAATGATAGTCAATCAGCCCCAGCATTTT	CASSEMIVNQPQHF
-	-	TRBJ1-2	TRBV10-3	TGTGCCACCACCGCGCGGGAAACAGACTATGGCTACACCTTC	CATTARETDYGYTF
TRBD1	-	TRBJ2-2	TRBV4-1	TGCGCCAGCAGCCAAAAAAGGGGACAGGGATACACCGGGGAGCTGTTTTTT	CASSQKRGQGYTGELFF
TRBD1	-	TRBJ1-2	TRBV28	TGTGCCAGCAGGCCAAGACAGGGCATCTATGGCTACACCTTC	CASRPRQGIYGYTF
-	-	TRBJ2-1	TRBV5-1	TGCGCCAGCAGCTTGGCGGGCAATGAGCAGTTCTTC	CASSLAGNEQFF
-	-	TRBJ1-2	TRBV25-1	TGTGCCAGCAGTGAATTCAGGGAATCTAACTATGGCTACACCTTC	CASSEFRESNYGYTF
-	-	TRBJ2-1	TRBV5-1	TGCGCCAGCAGCTTGGACCAGGAAAGGTTCTTC	CASSLDQERFF
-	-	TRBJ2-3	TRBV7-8	TGTGCCAGCAGCACCTGGGGGGGCACAGGAGATACGCAGTATTTT	CASSTWGGTGDTQYF
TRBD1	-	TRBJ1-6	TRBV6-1	TGTGCCAGCAGCAGGACAGGGGCACTATTCAACTTT	CASSRTGALFNF
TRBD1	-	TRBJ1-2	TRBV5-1	TGCGCCAGCAGTTCGGGACAGGGAGGGCGTGGCTACACCTTC	CASSSGQGGRGYTF
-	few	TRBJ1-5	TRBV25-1	TGTGCCAGCAGTGAATCGCGGGGGGCCTATCAGCCCCAGCATTTT	CASSESRGAYQPQHF
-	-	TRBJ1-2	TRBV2	TGTGCCAGCCGAGGACAGAGCCTCTATGGCTACACCTTC	CASRGQSLYGYTF
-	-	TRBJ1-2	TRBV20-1	TGCAGTGCTGACTCCTTCTATGGCTACACCTTC	CSADSFYGYTF
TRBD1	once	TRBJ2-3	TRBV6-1	TGTGCCAGCGGTGTAGGGGGCGTAAATACGCAGTATTTT	CASGVGGVNTQYF
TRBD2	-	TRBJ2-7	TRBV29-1	TGCAGCGTACTAGCGGGGGTATCCTACGAGCAGTACTTC	CSVLAGVSYEQYF
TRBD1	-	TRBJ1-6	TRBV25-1	TGTGCCAGCAGAGACAGGGACCGATATAATTCACCCCTCCACTTT	CASRDRDRYNSPLHF
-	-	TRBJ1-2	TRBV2	TGTGCCAGCAGTCTGAACCCAGGGGACTATGGCTACACCTTC	CASSLNPGDYGYTF
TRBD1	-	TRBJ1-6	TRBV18	TGTGCCAGCTCACCGACGGGAACAGGGGGTAATTCACCCCTCCACTTT	CASSPTGTGGNSPLHF
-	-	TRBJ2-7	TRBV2	TGTGCCAGCAGTGAACTCGGAGGGCGAGTTACCGGGGACGAGCAGTACTTC	CASSELGGRVTGDEQYF
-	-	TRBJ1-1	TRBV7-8	TGTGCCAGCAGCTTAGGGGGCCCAGTGAACACTGAAGCTTTCTTT	CASSLGGPVNTEAFF
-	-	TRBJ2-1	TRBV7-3	TGTGCCACCGCCGGGGGTCCTTACAATGAGCAGTTCTTC	CATAGGPYNEQFF
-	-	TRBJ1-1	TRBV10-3	TGTGCCATCAGTGAGTCGGTGGCCGAAGCTTTCTTT	CAISESVAEAFF
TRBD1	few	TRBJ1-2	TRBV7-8	TGTGCCAGCAGTCAGGGGGCGAAAGGTGGAACGGGTGGCTACACCTTC	CASSQGAKGGTGGYTF
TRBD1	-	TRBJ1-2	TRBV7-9	TGTGCCAGCAGCGGAGCCGGGACAGGGGATGGCTACACCTTC	CASSGAGTGDGYTF
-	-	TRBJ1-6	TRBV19	TGTGCCAGTAATGACGCCACGGGAGGTTCACCCCTCCACTTT	CASNDATGGSPLHF
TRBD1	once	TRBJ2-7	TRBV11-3	TGTGCCAGCAGCAAGGGACAGGGAGAGCAGTACTTC	CASSKGQGEQYF
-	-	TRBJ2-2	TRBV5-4	TGTGCCAGCACCCCGTTACAGGCGAACACCGGGGAGCTGTTTTTT	CASTPLQANTGELFF
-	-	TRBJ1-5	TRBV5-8	TGTGCCAGCAGCTTGGCCCATAGTCGGAGGATTTATAGCAATCAGCCCCAGCATTTT	CASSLAHSRRIYSNQPQHF
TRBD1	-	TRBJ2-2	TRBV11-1	TGTGCCAGCAGCTCCGGGACAGGGAACACCGGGGAGCTGTTTTTT	CASSSGTGNTGELFF
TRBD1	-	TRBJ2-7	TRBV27	TGTGCCAGCAGTGTCGGACAGGGATCCTACGAGCAGTACTTC	CASSVGQGSYEQYF
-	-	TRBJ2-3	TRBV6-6	TGTGCCAGCAGTTACGGGGCAAGGTATGCAGATACGCAGTATTTT	CASSYGARYADTQYF
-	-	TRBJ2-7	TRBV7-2	TGTGCCAGCAGCTTAGCGGGACACTACGAGCAGTACTTC	CASSLAGHYEQYF
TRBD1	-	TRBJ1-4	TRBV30	TGTGCCTGGGAGAACAGGGGCAATGAAAAACTGTTTTTT	CAWENRGNEKLFF
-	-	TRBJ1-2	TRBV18	TGTGCCAGCTCAGCTGATTCAGGGGTGAATGGCTACACCTTC	CASSADSGVNGYTF
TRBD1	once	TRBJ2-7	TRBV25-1	TGTGCCAGCAGTGAAATTAACCGGGACAGGGGGCGGAACGAGCAGTACTTC	CASSEINRDRGRNEQYF
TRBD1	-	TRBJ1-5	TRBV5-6	TGTGCCAGCAGCATACAGGGGAACAATCAGCCCCAGCATTTT	CASSIQGNNQPQHF
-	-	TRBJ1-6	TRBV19	TGTGCCAGTAGTATAGACAGGGCAGGAATTAATTCACCCCTCCACTTT	CASSIDRAGINSPLHF
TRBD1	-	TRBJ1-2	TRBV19	TGTGCCAGTAGTATAAATCAGGGGGATGATGGCTACACCTTC	CASSINQGDDGYTF
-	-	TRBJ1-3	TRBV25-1	TGTGCCAGCAGTGTAGACTCTGGAAACACCATATATTTT	CASSVDSGNTIYF
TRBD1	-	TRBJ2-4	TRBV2	TGTGCCAGCAGGGGGGCTACAGGGGGCAAAAACATTCAGTACTTC	CASRGATGGKNIQYF
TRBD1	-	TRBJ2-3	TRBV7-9	TGTGCCAGCAGCTTAGAGCCAGGGGGTAGAACAGATACGCAGTATTTT	CASSLEPGGRTDTQYF
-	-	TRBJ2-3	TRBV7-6	TGTGCCAGCAGCCCGAAAACAGGGCCTAGCACAGATACGCAGTATTTT	CASSPKTGPSTDTQYF
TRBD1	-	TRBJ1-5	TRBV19	TGTGCCAGTAGGACAGGGGGCTTTGGCGGTCAGCCCCAGCATTTT	CASRTGGFGGQPQHF
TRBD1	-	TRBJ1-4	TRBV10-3	TGTGCCATCAGCACAAACAGGGGGGAAAAACTGTTTTTT	CAISTNRGEKLFF